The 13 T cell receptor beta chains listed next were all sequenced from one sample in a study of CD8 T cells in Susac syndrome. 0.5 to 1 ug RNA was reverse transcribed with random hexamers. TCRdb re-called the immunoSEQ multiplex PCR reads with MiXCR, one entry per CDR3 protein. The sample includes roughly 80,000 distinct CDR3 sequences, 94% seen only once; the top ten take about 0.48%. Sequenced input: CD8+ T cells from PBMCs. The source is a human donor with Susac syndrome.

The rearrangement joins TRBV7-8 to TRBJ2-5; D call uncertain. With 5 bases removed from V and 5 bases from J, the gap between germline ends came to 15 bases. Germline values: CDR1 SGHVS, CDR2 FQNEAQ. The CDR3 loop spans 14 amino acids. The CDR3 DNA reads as TGTGCCAGCAGCGCCCGACGGGCAGTGGAGACCCAGTACTTC. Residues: CASSARRAVETQYF.

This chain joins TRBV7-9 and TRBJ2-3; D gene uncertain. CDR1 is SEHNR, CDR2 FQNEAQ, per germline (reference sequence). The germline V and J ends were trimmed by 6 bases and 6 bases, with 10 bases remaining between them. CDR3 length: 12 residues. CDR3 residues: CASSNRSDTQYF. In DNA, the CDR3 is TGTGCCAGCAGTAATAGGTCGGATACGCAGTATTTT.

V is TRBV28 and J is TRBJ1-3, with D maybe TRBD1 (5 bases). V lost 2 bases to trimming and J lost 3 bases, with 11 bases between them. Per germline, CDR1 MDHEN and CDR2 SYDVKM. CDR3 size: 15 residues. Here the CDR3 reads CASSLTPDSGNTIYF. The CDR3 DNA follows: TGTGCCAGCAGTTTAACCCCAGACAGTGGAAACACCATATATTTT.

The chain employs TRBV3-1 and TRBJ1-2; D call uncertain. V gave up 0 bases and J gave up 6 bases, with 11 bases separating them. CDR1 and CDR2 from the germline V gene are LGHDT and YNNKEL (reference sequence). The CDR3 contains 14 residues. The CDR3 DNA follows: TGTGCCAGCAGCCAAGATAGGTTGGTGCATGGCTACACCTTC. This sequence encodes CASSQDRLVHGYTF.

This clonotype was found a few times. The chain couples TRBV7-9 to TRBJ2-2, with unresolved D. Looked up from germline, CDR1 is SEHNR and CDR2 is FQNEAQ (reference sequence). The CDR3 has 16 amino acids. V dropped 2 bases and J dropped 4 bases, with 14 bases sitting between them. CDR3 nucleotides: TGTGCCAGCAGCTTAAGGACCGGTCAGCCCACCGGGGAGCTGTTTTTT. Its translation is CASSLRTGQPTGELFF.

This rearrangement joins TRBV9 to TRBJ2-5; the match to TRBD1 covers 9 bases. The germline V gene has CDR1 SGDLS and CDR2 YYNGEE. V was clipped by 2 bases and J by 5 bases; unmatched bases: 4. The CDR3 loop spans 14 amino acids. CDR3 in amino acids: CASSVRGQGETQYF. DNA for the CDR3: TGTGCCAGCAGCGTGAGGGGACAGGGTGAGACCCAGTACTTC. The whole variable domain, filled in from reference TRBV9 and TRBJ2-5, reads DSGVTQTPKHLITATGQRVTLRCSPRSGDLSVYWYQQSLDQGLQFLIQYYNGEERAKGNILERFSAQQFPDLHSELNLSSLELGDSALYFCASSVRGQGETQYFGPGTRLLVL.

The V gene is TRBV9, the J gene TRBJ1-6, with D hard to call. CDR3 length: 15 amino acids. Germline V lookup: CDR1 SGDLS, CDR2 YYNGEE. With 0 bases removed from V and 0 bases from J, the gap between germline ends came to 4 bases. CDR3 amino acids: CASSVVGSYNSPLHF. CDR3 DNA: TGTGCCAGCAGCGTAGTAGGCTCCTATAATTCACCCCTCCACTTT.

The DNA for the CDR3 is TGTGCCAGCAGTCCTAGGGGGGGGGACCTCTACGAGCAGTACTTC. Translating gives CASSPRGGDLYEQYF. This chain links TRBV27 with TRBJ2-7; the D gene is possibly TRBD2 (7 bases). Per germline, CDR1 MNHEY and CDR2 SMNVEV (reference sequence). V was trimmed by 5 bases and J by 3 bases, leaving 17 bases between them. The CDR3 loop spans 15 amino acids.

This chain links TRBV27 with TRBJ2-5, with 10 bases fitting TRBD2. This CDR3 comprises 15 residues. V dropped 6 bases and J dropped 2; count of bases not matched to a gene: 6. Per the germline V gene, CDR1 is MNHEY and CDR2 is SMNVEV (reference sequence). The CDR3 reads CASSRAGGPQETQYF. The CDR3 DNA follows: TGTGCCAGCAGCCGAGCGGGGGGGCCACAAGAGACCCAGTACTTC.

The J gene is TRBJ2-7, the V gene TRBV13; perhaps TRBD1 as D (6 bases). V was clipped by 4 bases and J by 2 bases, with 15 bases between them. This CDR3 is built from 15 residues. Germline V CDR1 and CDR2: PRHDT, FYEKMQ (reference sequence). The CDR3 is CASSYKTGNPYEQYF. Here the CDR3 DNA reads TGTGCCAGCAGCTACAAAACAGGGAACCCCTACGAGCAGTACTTC. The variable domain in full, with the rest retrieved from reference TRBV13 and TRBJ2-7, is AAGVIQSPRHLIKEKRETATLKCYPIPRHDTVYWYQQGPGQDPQFLISFYEKMQSDKGSIPDRFSAQQFSDYHSELNMSSLELGDSALYFCASSYKTGNPYEQYFGPGTRLTVT.

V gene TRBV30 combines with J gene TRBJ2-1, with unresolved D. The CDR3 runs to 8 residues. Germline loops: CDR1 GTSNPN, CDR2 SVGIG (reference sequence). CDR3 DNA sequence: TGTGCTTCTAATGAGCAGTTCTTC. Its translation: CASNEQFF.

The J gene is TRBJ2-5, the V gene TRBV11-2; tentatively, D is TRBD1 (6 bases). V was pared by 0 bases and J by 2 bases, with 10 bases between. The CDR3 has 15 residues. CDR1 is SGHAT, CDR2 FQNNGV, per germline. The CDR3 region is CASSLEGGIQETQYF. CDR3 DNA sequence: TGTGCCAGCAGCTTAGAAGGGGGAATTCAAGAGACCCAGTACTTC.

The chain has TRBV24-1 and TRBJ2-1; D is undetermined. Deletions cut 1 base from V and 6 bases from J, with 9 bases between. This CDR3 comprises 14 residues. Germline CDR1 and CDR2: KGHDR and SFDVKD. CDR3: CATSDFRQSNEQFF. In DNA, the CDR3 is TGTGCCACCAGTGATTTCCGGCAGAGCAATGAGCAGTTCTTC.